This T cell receptor beta chain was recorded in a study of spatial heterogeneity in lung cancer (dated by TCRdb to between 2019 and 2020). Broadly, across the study: The donors were more than 60 patients from the lung TRACERx cohort who had early-stage, untreated non-small cell lung cancer. Follow-up PBMC samples were sequenced whenever available, and the median time to follow-up was two to three years after resection. TCR repertoire features were related to nonsynonymous mutation counts determined by whole-exome sequencing of tumor tissue. At surgery, both alpha and beta chains were TCR-sequenced in approximately 210 tumor regions, some 64 matched nontumor lung samples and some 58 PBMC samples. In non-small cell lung cancer, the study quantitatively compared TCR alpha and beta repertoires across several tumor regions, matched nontumor lung, and blood. In the raw uncorrected reads, each unique combination of TCR and UMI appeared more than ten times on average. More beta-chain than alpha-chain transcripts were consistently detected, likely reflecting higher beta-chain transcript abundance.

The library was generated by 5' RACE. Data came from a NextSeq 500. In the TCR library protocol, a unique molecular identifier was attached to each TCR cDNA molecule so that PCR and sequencing errors could be corrected. Processing in the source paper ran as follows. TCR identification, UMI-based error correction and CDR3 extraction were all carried out with Decombinator tools. TCRs above a frequency of 2 per 1,000, corresponding to the top 1% of the tumor frequency distribution, were defined as expanded. Rényi diversity was computed with the R vegan package after subsampling each repertoire 100 times to 5,000 TCRs. CDR3 similarity networks were constructed using string-kernel similarity of amino acid triplets, with links drawn between CDR3s whose pairwise similarity was above 0.82. The public reads were run again by TCRdb, first through fastp at Q25 and then through MiXCR, and only productive beta chains were kept. For every CDR3 protein sequence, its rows merge into one entry that carries the most common genes and DNA. These V and J calls rely on TCRdb rather than the paper's analysis. This sample gives about 120,000 distinct CDR3 sequences in total; roughly an eighth of them show up just once. The ten biggest clones cover around a sixth of the sample.

The time point label here, explained by the study, means: blood at routine non-recurrence follow-up after resection. TCR sequencing used whole RNA extracted from tumor and nontumor lung tissue, or from cryopreserved PBMC samples, without cell sorting. Only patients for whom sufficient RNA was available from at least two tumor regions were selected for TCR sequencing. With respect to this clonotype: The specificity of this receptor is unknown. No clone much larger than this one lies a single base away; base qualities are absent.

What the work shows at the level of the full study, not this receptor alone: Additional single-cell paired TCR alpha and beta sequencing was considered necessary to confirm, at a functional level, the hypothesis that regional TCRs recognize regional mutations. Ubiquitous expanded tumor TCRs were found in blood more often at tumor resection than at routine follow-up. Only approximately 14 patients were included in the comparisons of baseline and follow-up blood repertoires.

V is reduced by 3 bases and J by 4 bases, leaving a spacing of 11 bases between them. The CDR3 sequence holds 14 residues, the cysteine and phenylalanine included. The sequence is cut down to CDR3 DNA, 42 bases in frame from base 1. From a lookup of the germline V gene (reference sequence), CDR1 and CDR2 are SGHNT and YYREEE. This receptor chain uses TRBV5-4 and TRBJ2-4, with no confidently assigned D gene. The sample was PBMCs, taken at follow-up. This clonotype was sampled from a male donor with early-stage non-small cell lung cancer. The DNA sequence is as follows: TGTGCCAGCAGCTCCGGCTCCTCGAAAAACATTCAGTACTTC. It translates to CASSSGSSKNIQYF.